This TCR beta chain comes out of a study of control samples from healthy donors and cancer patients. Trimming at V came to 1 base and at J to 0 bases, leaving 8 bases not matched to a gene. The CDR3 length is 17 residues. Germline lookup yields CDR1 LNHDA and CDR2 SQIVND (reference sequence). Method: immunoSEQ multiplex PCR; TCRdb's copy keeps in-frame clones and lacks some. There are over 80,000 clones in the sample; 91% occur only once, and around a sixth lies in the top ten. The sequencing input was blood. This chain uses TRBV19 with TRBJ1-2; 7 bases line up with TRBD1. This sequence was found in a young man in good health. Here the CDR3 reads CASSIAVGQGANYGYTF. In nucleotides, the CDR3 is TGTGCCAGTAGTATAGCTGTCGGGCAGGGGGCTAACTATGGCTACACCTTC.